These 12 T cell receptor beta chains came from one sample sequenced in a study of vaccination and CD4 T cells after COVID-19 (dated by TCRdb to 2022 to 2024). The treatment or condition label corresponds to: approximately nine-day PBMC culture with coronavirus spike peptide pools or control peptides (ViraFEST assay). CD4+ T cells from unexposed donors were collected before the COVID-19 pandemic (2011-2018). Libraries were built with PCR. The run used an Illumina iSeq 100. DNA from cultured CD4+ T cells underwent TCR sequencing with the Oncomine TCR Beta short-read assay at the Johns Hopkins FTIC core. TCRdb reanalyzed the raw reads on its own, using fastp at Q25 for trimming and MiXCR for clone calling, and kept in-frame beta chains. Under each unique CDR3 protein, matching rows form one entry showing the most common genes and DNA. The sample yields 6,000 to 8,000 distinct CDR3 sequences; 43% were counted once. 25% of the sample belongs to the ten largest clones.

The antigens of these receptors remain unknown. Sequencing input: CD4+ T cells from blood, cultured in vitro. The source of these receptors is a human donor in good health.

The chain is built from TRBV7-6 and TRBJ2-1, with a weak D call TRBD2 (6 bases). The germline CDR1 and CDR2 sequences are SGHVS and FNYEAQ. Trimming stripped 2 bases from V and 3 bases from J, with 20 bases between. This CDR3 spans 18 amino acids. The chain's CDR3 is CASSLSHPSGSNYNEQFF. CDR3 nucleotides: TGTGCCAGCAGCTTATCTCATCCAAGCGGGTCCAACTACAATGAGCAGTTCTTC.

V and J are TRBV28 and TRBJ2-2; a weak D match, TRBD1 (5 bases). Germline lookup yields CDR1 MDHEN and CDR2 SYDVKM. The CDR3 runs 16 residues. V was shortened by 2 bases and J by 1 base, with 11 bases between the two germline ends. CDR3 region: CASSLTLGLNTGELFF. CDR3 in DNA: TGTGCCAGCAGTTTAACTCTGGGGCTGAACACCGGGGAGCTGTTTTTT.

This clonotype was observed a handful of times. The rearrangement links TRBV20-1 to TRBJ1-5; possible D gene TRBD1, 6 bases. Germline V gene lookup returns CDR1 DFQATT and CDR2 SNEGSKA (reference sequence). The CDR3 covers 17 residues. The germline V and J ends were trimmed by 3 bases and 3 bases, with 21 bases remaining between them. CDR3 amino acids: CSASRGRIGGINQPQHF. CDR3 nucleotides: TGCAGTGCTAGTAGGGGGAGGATCGGGGGAATCAATCAGCCCCAGCATTTT.

This chain uses TRBV12-3 or TRBV12-4 with TRBJ1-1; TRBD1 aligns across 7 bases. The CDR3 is 15 residues long. V gave up 7 bases and J gave up 0 bases; unmatched junction bases: 8. For the CDR3, the DNA is TGTGCCAGCAATGGCAGGGGGTTTCTGAACACTGAAGCTTTCTTT. Translating gives CASNGRGFLNTEAFF.

This clonotype came up a few times. The chain joins TRBV10-1 to TRBJ2-7; perhaps TRBD1 as D (6 bases). The CDR3 sequence is 14 residues long. Germline V CDR1 and CDR2: WNHNN, SYGVQD (reference sequence). The ends were cut back, 0 bases at V and 7 bases at J, with 13 bases in the middle. Here the CDR3 reads CASSESWGPFEQYF. The CDR3 DNA is TGCGCCAGCAGTGAGTCGTGGGGGCCGTTTGAGCAGTACTTC.

The V gene is TRBV27, the J gene TRBJ1-5; perhaps TRBD1 as D (5 bases). There are 16 residues in the CDR3. Germline V gene data show CDR1 as MNHEY and CDR2 as SMNVEV (reference sequence). Trimming left V 6 bases short and J 3 bases short, with 18 bases between. The CDR3 here is CASRPLSGALNQPQHF. CDR3 coding DNA: TGTGCCAGCAGACCCCTCTCCGGGGCCCTCAATCAGCCCCAGCATTTT.

This chain uses TRBV19 with TRBJ1-2, with TRBD1 matching 11 bases. V lost 6 bases, J lost 7 bases, and 7 bases stayed unmatched. The germline CDR1 and CDR2 sequences are LNHDA and SQIVND (reference sequence). The CDR3 is 14 amino acids. Written as DNA, the CDR3 is TGTGCCAGTAGGAGAGGACAGGGGGCATCTGGCTACACCTTC. This gives the protein CASRRGQGASGYTF.

The V gene is TRBV6-2 or TRBV6-3, the J gene TRBJ1-3, with unresolved D. Germline V gene data show CDR1 as MNHEY and CDR2 as SVGEGT. This CDR3 has 16 residues. V shed 4 bases and J shed 2 bases, with 15 bases lying between them. The CDR3 spells CASSLDARGPGNTIYF. CDR3 in DNA: TGTGCCAGCAGTTTAGACGCCCGAGGGCCTGGAAACACCATATATTTT.

The sample holds a few counts of this clonotype. This sequence joins TRBV6-1 and TRBJ1-1; D is unclear. Germline CDR1 and CDR2: MNHNS and SASEGT. V was cut by 2 bases and J by 6 bases, with 13 bases left in between. The CDR3 consists of 14 residues. The CDR3 loop reads CASSESLGVAEAFF. CDR3 DNA sequence: TGTGCCAGCAGTGAATCGTTGGGCGTCGCTGAAGCTTTCTTT.

The chain is built from TRBV20-1 and TRBJ1-4, with TRBD1 identical over 10 bases. The CDR3 is made up of 17 amino acids. V lost 5 bases to trimming and J lost 5 bases; unmatched junction nucleotides: 14. Germline lookup yields CDR1 DFQATT and CDR2 SNEGSKA (reference sequence). In DNA, the CDR3 is TGCAGTGCTCCACCTCGAGGACAGGGGGGTGAAAATGAAAAACTGTTTTTT. This translates into CSAPPRGQGGENEKLFF.

This clonotype was seen a handful of times. The J gene is TRBJ1-5, the V gene TRBV28; 7 bases agree with TRBD1. The V gene's germline CDR1 is MDHEN and CDR2 SYDVKM. The V gene end was trimmed by 3 bases and the J gene end by 4 bases; junction bases not matched to a gene: 9. This CDR3 is built from 16 residues. The CDR3 loop reads CASSFPLGGMNQPQHF. CDR3 sequence (DNA): TGTGCCAGCAGTTTCCCCCTAGGGGGCATGAATCAGCCCCAGCATTTT.

The chain recombines TRBV6-1 with TRBJ2-2; D is possibly TRBD1 (5 bases). V lost 6 bases, J lost 4 bases, and 12 bases lay in between. The germline V gene encodes CDR1 MNHNS and CDR2 SASEGT. CDR3 length: 14 residues. The CDR3 coding sequence is TGTGCCAGCAGCTTAGGGGTGGTCACCGGGGAGCTGTTTTTT. Translating it yields CASSLGVVTGELFF.